This T cell receptor (beta chain) was sequenced for a study of T cells after yellow fever vaccination. This CDR3 has 13 amino acids. V lost 4 bases, J lost 8 bases, and 9 bases lay in between. The germline V gene encodes CDR1 SGHTA and CDR2 FQGTGA. General study findings and limits: One caveat is that FACS-sorted repertoires could contain abundant clonotypes contaminating from the bulk population. Clonotypes shared by both compartments, CD4 and CD8, made up a small share. Boosting was followed by the reappearance of most primary-vaccination clones (just under 98% CD4, around 86% CD8).

Worth noting for this clonotype: No antigen is known for it.

The study made its TCR cDNA through 5'RACE template switching. That step introduced a universal primer site along with UMIs. MiXCR, applied by TCRdb to the 5' RACE reads, yields one record per CDR3 protein. This sample has 340,000 or so distinct CDR3 sequences, with 12% found just once. The rearrangement joins TRBV7-3 to TRBJ1-6; D is undetermined. The sample was CD4+ T cells sorted from PBMCs, taken 15 days after the yellow fever booster vaccination. This TCR derives from a man in his late teens or twenties who received the YFV17D yellow fever vaccine. DNA for the CDR3: TGTGCCAGCAGCTCCTCAGAGGATTCACCCCTCCACTTT. Translated: CASSSSEDSPLHF.